A selection of T cell receptor beta chains follows, all from one sample in a study of T cells after yellow fever vaccination. TCRdb ran MiXCR on the 5' RACE reads and lists one entry per CDR3 protein. The sample lists 300,000 or so distinct CDR3 sequences, about 6.9% occurring once. The input for sequencing was PBMCs, taken roughly seven weeks after the first yellow fever vaccination. Receptors originate from a man between 18 and 35 years old who received the YFV17D yellow fever vaccine. CDR3s include the opening cysteine and the closing phenylalanine or tryptophan. The D gene is left open where the match is weak.

V,D,J,CDR3
TRBV7-9,TRBD2,TRBJ2-3,CASRPYSGGASDTQYF
TRBV28,.,TRBJ1-2,CASSFVLYGYTF
TRBV5-1,.,TRBJ2-2,CASSPAVGGELFF
TRBV5-5,.,TRBJ2-5,CASSADSQETQYF
TRBV7-2,TRBD1,TRBJ1-4,CASSLGGGDYEKLFF
TRBV9,.,TRBJ2-3,CASSVGNTNPSTDTQYF
TRBV7-2,.,TRBJ1-2,CASSLEAFEYGYTF
TRBV12-3/TRBV12-4,TRBD1,TRBJ1-5,CASSPIDRDQPQHF
TRBV12-3/TRBV12-4,.,TRBJ2-1,CASSLMPSYNEQFF
TRBV3-1,.,TRBJ2-7,CASSLRDEQYF
TRBV5-1,.,TRBJ1-1,CASSSEGNTEAFF
TRBV10-3,.,TRBJ1-5,CASWDRSNQPQHF
TRBV7-9,TRBD1,TRBJ2-3,CASSLWTGKSTDTQYF
TRBV16,.,TRBJ1-4,CASSQWAGRHKKLFF
TRBV20-1,TRBD1,TRBJ2-3,CSARVGQGPSDTQYF
TRBV12-3/TRBV12-4,.,TRBJ2-2,CASTFYPGELFF
TRBV9,.,TRBJ2-7,CASSSSTRGYEQYF
TRBV7-3,TRBD2,TRBJ2-1,CASSAPLAGGYNEQFF
TRBV24-1,TRBD2,TRBJ2-3,CATSDWGGDTQYF
TRBV19,.,TRBJ1-5,CASSSDNWRQPQHF
TRBV6-5,TRBD1,TRBJ2-5,CASSYGTGGFMVQETQYF
TRBV27,.,TRBJ1-4,CASSYGAPSEKLFF
TRBV12-3/TRBV12-4,TRBD1,TRBJ1-2,CASSFGTVFHTF
TRBV9,.,TRBJ2-2,CASSVGVFSTGELFF
TRBV3-1,.,TRBJ2-1,CASSQPAGLSSYNEQFF
TRBV5-6,.,TRBJ2-1,CASSSTPSPYNEQFF
TRBV9,.,TRBJ2-6,CASSVVVSGANVLTF
TRBV7-2,.,TRBJ1-1,CASSLSRGRWPLAFF
TRBV7-2,TRBD2,TRBJ2-5,CASSLWSSGGAQRETQYF
TRBV7-2,TRBD1,TRBJ1-1,CASSRDRGGGAFF
TRBV5-1,TRBD2,TRBJ2-3,CASSFRLAGGTDTQYF
TRBV20-1,TRBD1,TRBJ2-2,CSARGRDRLNTGELFF
TRBV7-9,.,TRBJ2-1,CASSLPWVGVSYNEQFF
TRBV12-3/TRBV12-4,.,TRBJ1-6,CASSKTGMYSPLHF
TRBV5-4,.,TRBJ1-2,CASSLEGSYYGYTF
TRBV7-9,.,TRBJ1-1,CASSQGATEAFF
TRBV20-1,.,TRBJ2-5,CSARVRDHETQYF
TRBV5-6,.,TRBJ1-2,CASSSTGYDGYTF
TRBV6-5,.,TRBJ2-3,CASSKGDTQYF
TRBV18,TRBD1,TRBJ2-7,CASSLLGTESYEQYF
TRBV6-1,.,TRBJ1-1,CASSEGALGTEAFF
TRBV5-4,.,TRBJ2-5,CASSFSFATQYF
TRBV12-3/TRBV12-4,TRBD1,TRBJ2-2,CASSPQGRRTGELFF
TRBV6-2/TRBV6-3,.,TRBJ1-5,CASSYSIRDIHSNQPQHF
TRBV30,TRBD1,TRBJ1-4,CAWSSPSGGNEKLFF
TRBV20-1,.,TRBJ1-1,CSAPRPGGRTEAFF
TRBV18,.,TRBJ1-1,CASSPTTSDTEAFF
TRBV6-2/TRBV6-3,TRBD2,TRBJ2-1,CASSYGLAGTNEQFF
TRBV11-1,TRBD2,TRBJ2-2,CASSSKLAVMGNTGELFF
TRBV7-3,TRBD2,TRBJ2-2,CASSYTSGGARGTGELFF
TRBV12-3/TRBV12-4,.,TRBJ2-5,CASSFSSGAQETQYF
TRBV5-1,.,TRBJ1-5,CASSLDQGGQPQHF